This T cell receptor beta chain was identified in a study of cytomegalovirus exposure and HLA in healthy donors. As for the study in general: The roughly 100 million unique TCR beta sequences, from around 200 million T cells, were found by an earlier analysis. Overall study results and limits: Researchers reported in a later analysis that a missense DCLRE1C variant was tied to TCR beta V- and J-gene trimming. Presence/absence analyses assumed roughly uniform sequencing depth across donors. Later analysis found that TCR beta chains associated with HLA were more clonally expanded than other, equally common chains.

In regard to this clone: Its antigen is undetermined.

The CDR3 has 14 amino acids. Looked up from germline, CDR1 is SGHNT and CDR2 is YENEEA. Both 60 Vbeta primers and 13 Jbeta primers went into the PCR. Clones were read by immunoSEQ multiplex PCR, and TCRdb kept only the in-frame ones, dropping some. The repertoire holds about 150,000 clones, with around four fifths as singletons. The chain employs TRBV11-3 and TRBJ2-5, with D perhaps TRBD1 (5 bases). The J call may be in error: the DNA end matches TRBJ2-7 better. The sequence was obtained from a woman between 50 and 59 years old in good health and CMV-seropositive. The specimen sequenced was PBMCs. CDR3 nucleotide sequence: TGTGCCAGCAGCTTAACGACAGCCTCCTACGAGCAGTACTTC. Translation gives CASSLTTASYEQYF.